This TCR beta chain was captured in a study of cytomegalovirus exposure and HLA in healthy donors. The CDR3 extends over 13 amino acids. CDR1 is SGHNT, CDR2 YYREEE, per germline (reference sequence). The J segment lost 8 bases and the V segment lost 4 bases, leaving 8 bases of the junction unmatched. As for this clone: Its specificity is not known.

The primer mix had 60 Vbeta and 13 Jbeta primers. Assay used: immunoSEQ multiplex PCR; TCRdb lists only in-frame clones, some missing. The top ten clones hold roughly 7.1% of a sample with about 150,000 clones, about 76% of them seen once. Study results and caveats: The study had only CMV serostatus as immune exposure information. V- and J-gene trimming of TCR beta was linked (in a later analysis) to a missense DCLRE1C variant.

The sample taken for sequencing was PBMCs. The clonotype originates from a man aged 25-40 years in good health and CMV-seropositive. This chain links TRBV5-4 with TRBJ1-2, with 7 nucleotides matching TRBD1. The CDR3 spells CASSNNRGEGYTF. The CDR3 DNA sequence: TGTGCCAGCAGCAATAACAGGGGTGAGGGCTACACCTTC.